The next 5 T cell receptor beta chains were all read from a single sample in a study of shared clonotypes between healthy human individuals. Data came from immunoSEQ multiplex PCR; TCRdb stores just in-frame clones and leaves some out. The sample contains approximately 1.9 million clones, 93% of which appear only once. The naive CD8 fraction comprised CD45RO-negative cells positively selected for CCR7 and excluded terminally differentiated effector memory CD45RA+ cells. Sequencing used naive CD8+ T cells from PBMCs. The receptors were gathered from a man between 18 and 35 years old in good health. Some clones in this sample may be carry-over from other donors' samples.

The rearrangement links TRBV2 to TRBJ2-4; D may be TRBD1 or TRBD2 (5 bases each). CDR1 and CDR2 (germline): SNHLY, FYNNEI. The ends were cut back, 8 bases at V and 4 bases at J, with 9 bases in the middle. The CDR3 runs to 12 residues. The CDR3 here is CASGGTKNIQYF. CDR3 in DNA: TGTGCCAGCGGGGGAACTAAAAACATTCAGTACTTC.

Regarding this clone: The sample carries other DNA sequences with the same CDR3. The V and J genes are TRBV5-6 and TRBJ1-2; D remains ambiguous. Trimming shortened V by 0 bases and J by 8 bases, and 8 bases separated the two germline ends. This CDR3 region has 12 residues. Germline values: CDR1 SGHDT, CDR2 YYEEEE. CDR3 protein: CASSLAGNGYTF. The CDR3 region has the DNA TGTGCCAGCAGCTTGGCGGGTAACGGCTACACCTTC.

The V call is TRBV11-2, the J call TRBJ1-5; no firm D call. V shed 5 bases and J shed 7 bases, with 9 bases lying between them. CDR3 length equals 12 residues. CDR1 is SGHAT and CDR2 is FQNNGV in the germline V gene. The CDR3 is CASSPSGQPQHF. The DNA of the CDR3 is TGTGCCAGCAGCCCCTCGGGGCAGCCCCAGCATTTT.

The rearrangement joins TRBV28 to TRBJ2-3, with D maybe TRBD1 (6 bases). Germline CDR1 MDHEN, CDR2 SYDVKM. The CDR3 sequence is 17 residues long. Trimming took 5 bases from V and 6 from J, leaving 24 bases between them. CDR3 loop: CASSPYLRGLLTDTQYF. In DNA, the CDR3 is TGTGCCAGCAGTCCCTACCTCAGGGGCCTATTGACGGATACGCAGTATTTT.

This chain joins TRBV6-1 and TRBJ2-5; 11 bases align to TRBD1. CDR1 and CDR2 (germline): MNHNS, SASEGT. Trimming at V came to 6 bases and at J to 7 bases, leaving 4 bases not matched to a gene. There are 13 residues in the CDR3. CDR3 region: CASRDRGHRTQYF. CDR3 DNA sequence: TGTGCCAGCAGGGACAGGGGGCATCGGACCCAGTACTTC.